This passage covers 13 T cell receptor beta chains from one sample sequenced in a study of blood T cell repertoires in COVID-19. TCRdb's copy holds only in-frame clones and misses some; the assay was immunoSEQ multiplex PCR. This table holds 83,000 or so clones, approximately 78% found once. Sequenced sample: peripheral blood. The receptors were gathered from a human donor in a cohort sampled during active COVID-19.

The chain carries TRBV7-3 and TRBJ2-5; D is unresolved. V was clipped by 1 base and J by 5 bases, with 11 bases between them. Germline CDR1 SGHTA, CDR2 FQGTGA. This CDR3 has 14 amino acids. The CDR3 sequence is CASSLMGQAETQYF. CDR3 nucleotide sequence: TGTGCCAGCAGCTTAATGGGCCAGGCGGAGACCCAGTACTTC.

With respect to this clone: The same CDR3 also results from other DNA sequences found in this sample. The chain couples TRBV3-1 (or the pseudogene TRBV3-2) to TRBJ2-1, with D tentatively TRBD2 (5 bases). Per the germline V gene, CDR1 is LGHDT and CDR2 is YNNKEL (reference sequence). The CDR3 spans 13 residues. V was cut by 4 bases and J by 3 bases, with 7 bases left in between. As DNA, the CDR3 is TGTGCCAGCAGCCCCCGGGGCTACAATGAGCAGTTCTTC. Translation gives CASSPRGYNEQFF.

This clone was found many times. The V gene is TRBV10-3, the J gene TRBJ2-7; 11 bases are shared with TRBD2. The CDR3 covers 14 residues. After removal of 3 bases from V and 4 bases from J, the junction contained 2 bases not matched to a gene. Germline assignment: CDR1 ENHRY and CDR2 SYGVKD. The CDR3 sequence: CAISEIAGGYEQYF. As DNA, the CDR3 is TGTGCCATCAGTGAAATAGCGGGGGGGTACGAGCAGTACTTC.

The J gene is TRBJ1-4, the V gene TRBV29-1; no definite D call. This CDR3 has 13 amino acids. The germline CDR1 and CDR2 sequences are SQVTM and ANQGSEA. V was clipped by 6 bases and J by 7 bases, with 15 bases between them. CDR3 loop: CSVSGNLGEKLFF. The DNA of the CDR3 is TGCAGCGTGTCCGGGAACCTGGGTGAAAAACTGTTTTTT. The entire variable domain, with the rest obtained from reference TRBV29-1 and TRBJ1-4, is as follows: SAVISQKPSRDICQRGTSLTIQCQVDSQVTMMFWYRQQPGQSLTLIATANQGSEATYESGFVIDKFPISRPNLTFSTLTVSNMSPEDSSIYLCSVSGNLGEKLFFGSGTQLSVL.

To note about this clone: The same CDR3 also results from other DNA sequences found in this sample. The chain couples TRBV28 to TRBJ1-3; D is undetermined. Germline loops: CDR1 MDHEN, CDR2 SYDVKM. Trimming removed 5 bases from V and 2 bases from J, with 7 bases in between. The CDR3 spans 13 residues. CDR3 region: CASSLLTGNTIYF. CDR3 bases: TGTGCCAGCAGTCTACTCACTGGAAACACCATATATTTT.

The gene calls are TRBV7-8 and TRBJ2-7; D is unresolved. The V and J ends lost 2 bases and 5 bases respectively, with 10 bases between them. The CDR3 totals 13 residues. Germline V gives CDR1 SGHVS, CDR2 FQNEAQ. The CDR3 loop reads CASSLQVKDEQYF. CDR3 nucleotides: TGTGCCAGCAGCTTACAGGTTAAGGACGAGCAGTACTTC.

This chain links TRBV24-1 with TRBJ2-5; TRBD2 matches at 11 bases. Germline V gene lookup returns CDR1 KGHDR and CDR2 SFDVKD. The CDR3 length is 19 residues. The trim removed 5 bases at V and 2 bases at J, leaving 15 bases unmatched. The CDR3 loop reads CATSVQRLAGGTGQETQYF. For the CDR3, the DNA is TGTGCCACCAGTGTCCAAAGGCTAGCGGGGGGTACCGGACAAGAGACCCAGTACTTC.

The V gene is TRBV5-1, the J gene TRBJ1-5, with D possibly matching TRBD1 (5 bases). V lost 1 base to trimming and J lost 7 bases, with 12 bases between them. Germline V gene data show CDR1 as SGHRS and CDR2 as YFSETQ. This CDR3 has 14 amino acids. CDR3 in amino acids: CASSLTGGFQPQHF. CDR3 nucleotides: TGCGCCAGCAGCTTGACGGGGGGGTTCCAGCCCCAGCATTTT.

This clone was seen a single time. J is TRBJ2-6 and V is TRBV5-1; 9 bases map to TRBD2. The ends lost 4 bases at V and 0 bases at J; junction bases unmatched: 5. The CDR3 consists of 17 residues. Germline CDR1 reads SGHRS; CDR2 reads YFSETQ. CDR3 sequence reads: CASSPSGALSGANVLTF. The CDR3 DNA reads as TGCGCCAGCAGCCCTAGCGGGGCCCTCTCTGGGGCCAACGTCCTGACTTTC.

V is TRBV14 and J is TRBJ2-6; 8 positions match TRBD1. The trim removed 1 base at V and 4 bases at J, leaving 6 bases unmatched. In germline, CDR1 is SGHDN, CDR2 FVKESK. The CDR3 extends over 17 amino acids. The CDR3 region is CASSQVRGRAGANVLTF. CDR3 nucleotide sequence: TGTGCCAGCAGCCAAGTCAGGGGGCGCGCAGGGGCCAACGTCCTGACTTTC.

The chain employs TRBV7-9 and TRBJ2-1; D unresolved. Germline V gene lookup returns CDR1 SEHNR and CDR2 FQNEAQ (reference sequence). CDR3 length: 15 amino acids. V dropped 3 bases and J dropped 2 bases, with 11 bases sitting between them. In DNA, the CDR3 is TGTGCCAGCAGCTTCGGAGACGGAGCCTACAATGAGCAGTTCTTC. Translating it yields CASSFGDGAYNEQFF.

In regard to this clone: Different DNA sequences within this sample yield the same CDR3. The V and J genes are TRBV7-3 and TRBJ2-3, with 9 bases lining up with TRBD2. This CDR3 is 19 amino acids long. Germline lookup yields CDR1 SGHTA and CDR2 FQGTGA. V gave up 5 bases and J gave up 1 base; unmatched junction bases: 16. This CDR3 reads CASSPGWRGGRGGTDTQYF. DNA for the CDR3: TGTGCCAGCAGCCCGGGTTGGCGGGGGGGCCGAGGGGGCACAGATACGCAGTATTTT.

The chain is built from TRBV2 and TRBJ1-6; TRBD1 matches at 7 bases. The CDR3 is 14 amino acids. Germline V gene data show CDR1 as SNHLY and CDR2 as FYNNEI. V was pared by 6 bases and J by 8 bases, with 7 bases of the junction left unmatched. In DNA, the CDR3 is TGTGCCAGCAGCCGACAGGGTGGATATTCACCCCTCCACTTT. Residues: CASSRQGGYSPLHF.